The clone carrying this T cell receptor beta chain was observed a few times. Its matching antigen is unknown. It was with 60 Vbeta and 13 Jbeta primers that the PCR ran. Produced via immunoSEQ multiplex PCR; TCRdb's table is partial and in-frame only. In the table there are around 53,000 clones, roughly four fifths of which are singletons. The CDR3 consists of 16 residues. Germline lookup yields CDR1 MGHRA and CDR2 YSYEKL. V was clipped by 1 base and J by 2 bases; unmatched bases: 1. This sample was included in a study of cytomegalovirus exposure and HLA in healthy donors. Study observations and caveats: Immune exposure was documented only through CMV serostatus.

The chain has TRBV4-1 and TRBJ2-5, with TRBD2 matching 13 bases. This clonotype was sampled from a man aged 25-40 years in good health and CMV-seronegative. Sequencing was carried out using PBMCs. This CDR3 is CASSQGLAGGQETQYF. In nucleotides, the CDR3 is TGCGCCAGCAGCCAAGGACTAGCGGGGGGACAAGAGACCCAGTACTTC.